This T cell receptor (beta chain) was profiled in a study of T cell responses to AZD1222 COVID-19 vaccine. Study context: Second doses that came at about 4 or about 12 weeks were put together.

A word on this clone: Its antigen is not known.

The CDR3 extends over 13 amino acids. V lost 7 bases and J lost 2, with 11 bases in between. Per germline, CDR1 SNHLY and CDR2 FYNNEI. Repertoires were generated with immunoSEQ multiplex PCR, while TCRdb's copy carries only in-frame clones and drops some. The repertoire has about 150,000 clones, about 88% of them found once; the top ten carry 3% to 3.5%. The study, taken as a whole, reports: Regions left unmutated in variants are reportedly the target of nearly half of spike-specific TCRs. Increased Spike-specific TCR breadth and depth were observed after two AZD1222 doses. The sample set comprised mostly white British donors with more females, and clonal diversity was possibly underestimated.

The TCR comes from an adult in good health. The chain recombines TRBV2 with TRBJ1-1, with D perhaps TRBD1 (6 bases). This material consisted of peripheral blood, taken on day 0 of AZD1222 vaccination. CDR3 nucleotide sequence: TGTGCCAGCACCGAGGACAGAAACACTGAAGCTTTCTTT. Amino acids: CASTEDRNTEAFF.